Following are 11 T cell receptor beta chains from one sample sequenced in a study of regulatory T cells in long-lasting Graves disease. HTBI primers from iRepertoire and Arm-PCR of CDR3 regions yielded the TCR beta libraries. One entry per CDR3 protein results from TCRdb running MiXCR on the multiplex PCR reads. The sample carries 600,000 to 650,000 distinct CDR3 sequences, roughly 15% recorded once. This sample's time point: newly diagnosed GD, antithyroid drugs for less than 3 months. Extracted RNA from PBMCs served as the source of the TCR library. These data were also reused for a study on T cells in Graves' hyperthyroidism and ophthalmopathy.

The sample here was peripheral blood mononuclear cells (PBMCs), taken at new diagnosis, from a patient treated with antithyroid drugs. Receptors were obtained from a woman younger than 45 with Graves disease.

This sequence joins TRBV19 and TRBJ2-1; 7 bases match TRBD2. The CDR3 totals 16 residues. V shed 8 bases, J shed 1 base, and the junction held 11 bases outside the gene matches. CDR1 is LNHDA, CDR2 SQIVND, per germline (reference sequence). CDR3 in amino acids: CASGAAGVWSYNEQFF. The CDR3 DNA is TGTGCCAGTGGTGCCGCGGGGGTTTGGTCCTACAATGAGCAGTTCTTC. The full variable domain, rest sourced from reference TRBV19 and TRBJ2-1, is DGGITQSPKYLFRKEGQNVTLSCEQNLNHDAMYWYRQDPGQGLRLIYYSQIVNDFQKGDIAEGYSVSREKKESFPLTVTSAQKNPTAFYLCASGAAGVWSYNEQFFGPGTRLTVL.

This clonotype has only a few counts. The rearrangement uses TRBV29-1 and TRBJ2-2, with D possibly being TRBD1 (5 bases). The CDR3 runs to 13 residues. CDR1 is SQVTM, CDR2 ANQGSEA, per germline. Trimming took 4 bases from V and 1 from J, leaving 7 bases between them. CDR3 sequence: CSVGQMNTGELFF. The CDR3, as DNA: TGCAGCGTTGGACAGATGAACACCGGGGAGCTGTTTTTT.

In its sample, this clonotype was seen a few times. The chain combines TRBV5-1 with TRBJ2-3, with D perhaps given as TRBD1 or TRBD2 (6 bases each). Germline V CDR1 and CDR2: SGHRS, YFSETQ. The CDR3 contains 15 residues. V lost 5 bases and J lost 2, with 15 bases in between. Written as DNA, the CDR3 is TGCGCCAGCAGTCTGGAGGGGGGCCCCACAGATACGCAGTATTTT. Translation: CASSLEGGPTDTQYF.

As for this clonotype: Just one base apart from a much larger clone, this may be a read error. The V gene is TRBV7-2, the J gene TRBJ1-4; no clear D. V dropped 1 base and J dropped 7 bases, with 13 bases sitting between them. The V gene's germline CDR1 is SGHTA and CDR2 FQGNSA. The CDR3 covers 15 residues. CDR3 coding DNA: TGTGCCAGCAGCTTAGGGGCAGGTGGGGTTGAAAAACTGTTTTTT. Residues: CASSLGAGGVEKLFF. Variable domain in full (rest from reference TRBV7-2 and TRBJ1-4): GAGVSQSPSNKVTEKGKDVELRCDPISGHTALYWYRQSLGQGLEFLIYFQGNSAPDKSGLPSDRFSAERTGGSVSTLTIQRTQQEDSAVYLCASSLGAGGVEKLFFGSGTQLSVL.

To note about this clonotype: This clone may be a read error of a much larger clone one base away. Here the CDR3 omits its conserved ending phenylalanine or tryptophan, so a read error is the likely source. The chain couples TRBV27 to TRBJ1-4; a weak D match, TRBD1 (6 bases). Trimming pared 11 bases from V and 7 bases from J, leaving 20 bases between. CDR3 length equals 14 residues. The germline V gene has CDR1 MNHEY and CDR2 SMNVEV (reference sequence). CDR3: CALYIQGHAEKLFL. For the CDR3, the DNA is TGTGCCCTCTATATCCAGGGGCACGCTGAAAAACTGTTTCTT.

The chain has TRBV11-2 and TRBJ1-1; no clear D gene. Trimming removed 5 bases from V and 0 bases from J, with 19 bases in between. The CDR3 covers 17 residues. From germline, CDR1 is SGHAT and CDR2 FQNNGV. The CDR3 protein is CASSPLIVRTMNTEAFF. The CDR3 region has the DNA TGTGCCAGCAGCCCTCTTATAGTGCGGACCATGAACACTGAAGCTTTCTTT.

This clonotype was observed at least ten times. The CDR3 region has the DNA TGTGCCAGCAGTTACCGGGACAGGGTCCTAAGCACAGATACGCAGTATTTT. Its translation: CASSYRDRVLSTDTQYF. The rearrangement links TRBV6-2 or TRBV6-3 to TRBJ2-3; 9 nucleotides agree with TRBD1. The CDR3 length is 17 residues. CDR1 is MNHEY and CDR2 is SVGEGT in the germline V gene. V was pared by 2 bases and J by 0 bases, with 6 bases of the junction left unmatched.

This clonotype was detected only a few times. This chain uses TRBV3-1 with TRBJ1-2; D possibly corresponds to TRBD1 (6 bases). The CDR3 runs 15 residues. V shed 1 base and J shed 5 bases, with 14 bases lying between them. Per germline, CDR1 LGHDT and CDR2 YNNKEL (reference sequence). The chain's CDR3 is CASSQGEGERYGYTF. Here the CDR3 DNA reads TGTGCCAGCAGCCAAGGGGAGGGGGAAAGGTATGGCTACACCTTC.

This clonotype was counted at least ten times. The CDR3 coding sequence is TGTGCCATCAGTGAGAGGGCCGGGAACACTGAAGCTTTCTTT. Its protein is CAISERAGNTEAFF. J is TRBJ1-1 and V is TRBV10-3; D unresolved. This CDR3 is 14 amino acids long. Germline V gene sequence: CDR1 ENHRY, CDR2 SYGVKD. Trimming stripped 2 bases from V and 1 base from J, with 8 bases between.

A few counts support this clonotype. This sequence joins TRBV28 and TRBJ1-3; no reliable D call. This CDR3 spans 15 amino acids. V was pared by 2 bases and J by 1 base, with 9 bases between. Germline CDR1 MDHEN, CDR2 SYDVKM. CDR3 loop: CASSLQVASGNTIYF. CDR3 nucleotides: TGTGCCAGCAGTTTACAGGTTGCTTCTGGAAACACCATATATTTT. The full variable domain, in which reference TRBV28 and TRBJ1-3 provide the parts outside the CDR3, is DVKVTQSSRYLVKRTGEKVFLECVQDMDHENMFWYRQDPGLGLRLIYFSYDVKMKEKGDIPEGYSVSREKKERFSLILESASTNQTSMYLCASSLQVASGNTIYFGEGSWLTVV.

The rearrangement links TRBV11-3 to TRBJ2-1; D gene uncertain. Germline lookup yields CDR1 SGHNT and CDR2 YENEEA. The CDR3 sequence is 15 residues long. V was clipped by 4 bases and J by 1 base, with 11 bases between them. The CDR3 bases are TGTGCCAGCAGCTCCTCGGGTGTTTCCTACAATGAGCAGTTCTTC. Its translation: CASSSSGVSYNEQFF.